Shown below are 24 T cell receptor beta chains from a single sample sequenced in a study of shared clonotypes between healthy human individuals. Assay: immunoSEQ multiplex PCR; the TCRdb copy retains only in-frame clones and omits some. The sample consists of about 2.3 million clones, less than 95% of them appearing once. Sequencing input: naive CD4+ T cells from PBMCs. Subset in this sample: CD45RA+ positively selected. The receptor source for this set is a man younger than 30 in good health. Some clones in this sample may be carry-over from other donors' samples.

CDR3 DNA: TGTGCCAGCAGCCCCCGCCCAGCGGGATCTTCCTACGAGCAGTACTTC. This encodes CASSPRPAGSSYEQYF. V gene TRBV9 combines with J gene TRBJ2-7; 7 bases align to TRBD2. The CDR3 runs to 16 residues. The junction had 11 bases not matched to a gene; V was cut back by 4 bases and J by 1 base. CDR1 is SGDLS and CDR2 is YYNGEE in the germline V gene.

This rearrangement joins TRBV28 to TRBJ2-1, with a weak D call TRBD2 (6 bases). Trimming took off 4 bases at V and 7 bases at J, with 17 bases between the two ends. The CDR3 covers 15 residues. Germline V gives CDR1 MDHEN, CDR2 SYDVKM. This chain's CDR3 is CASSSTGTSTNEQFF. The CDR3 DNA follows: TGTGCCAGCAGTTCCACCGGGACTTCGACAAATGAGCAGTTCTTC.

The J gene is TRBJ2-6, the V gene TRBV7-8, with a weak D call TRBD1 (5 bases). Looked up from germline, CDR1 is SGHVS and CDR2 is FQNEAQ. The ends were cut back, 5 bases at V and 1 base at J, with 15 bases in the middle. CDR3 size: 17 residues. The CDR3 spells CASSRIGRASGANVLTF. The CDR3, as DNA: TGTGCCAGCAGCCGTATAGGCAGGGCTTCTGGGGCCAACGTCCTGACTTTC.

The V and J genes are TRBV19 and TRBJ2-4; TRBD1 is a possible D gene (6 bases). Germline values: CDR1 LNHDA, CDR2 SQIVND (reference sequence). The length of the CDR3 is 15 residues. The V gene lost 3 bases and the J gene lost 1 base, with 10 bases spanning the gap. Here the CDR3 DNA reads TGTGCCAGTAGTATTCCAGGGGTGGCCAAAAACATTCAGTACTTC. It translates to CASSIPGVAKNIQYF.

V gene TRBV5-1 combines with J gene TRBJ2-5, with D perhaps matching TRBD1 (5 bases). The CDR3 covers 13 residues. Germline values: CDR1 SGHRS, CDR2 YFSETQ. V was shortened by 0 bases and J by 7 bases, with 10 bases between the two germline ends. The CDR3 sequence is CASSLEPGLTQYF. In nucleotides, the CDR3 is TGCGCCAGCAGCTTGGAGCCAGGGTTGACCCAGTACTTC.

The chain uses TRBV7-3 and TRBJ2-7; no reliable D call. Germline CDR1 is SGHTA and CDR2 is FQGTGA. The CDR3 runs to 13 residues. V was cut by 5 bases and J by 7 bases, with 15 bases left in between. CDR3 loop: CASSPTLMGEQYF. The CDR3 DNA is TGTGCCAGCAGCCCAACTTTGATGGGTGAGCAGTACTTC.

The V call is TRBV6-1, the J call TRBJ1-5, with D possibly matching TRBD1 (5 bases). Germline assignment: CDR1 MNHNS and CDR2 SASEGT. Between the trimmed V and J ends, which lost 2 bases and 2 bases, there was a span of 16 bases. The CDR3 length is 17 residues. The CDR3: CASSETGPPRGNQPQHF. CDR3 sequence (DNA): TGTGCCAGCAGTGAAACAGGTCCCCCTCGGGGCAATCAGCCCCAGCATTTT.

There are a few counts of this clone. At the DNA level, this CDR3 is encoded by other sequences in the same sample as well. The chain carries TRBV7-9 and TRBJ1-1, with D maybe TRBD1 (5 bases). Trimming pared 3 bases from V and 0 bases from J, leaving 8 bases between. The germline CDR1 and CDR2 sequences are SEHNR and FQNEAQ (reference sequence). The CDR3 loop spans 14 amino acids. CDR3 loop: CASSFQGLNTEAFF. The CDR3 DNA reads TGTGCCAGCAGCTTCCAGGGACTGAACACTGAAGCTTTCTTT.

The V and J genes are TRBV5-4 and TRBJ1-2, with a possible D match to TRBD1 (5 bases). Trimming stripped 2 bases from V and 4 bases from J, with 15 bases between. The CDR3 sequence is 15 residues long. The germline V gene has CDR1 SGHNT and CDR2 YYREEE (reference sequence). The CDR3 sequence: CASSFRGREGYGYTF. The CDR3 DNA reads as TGTGCCAGCAGCTTTCGGGGCAGGGAGGGCTATGGCTACACCTTC.

V gene TRBV7-8 combines with J gene TRBJ1-1, with 7 bases lining up with TRBD1. This CDR3 region has 16 residues. V dropped 3 bases and J dropped 4; count of bases not matched to a gene: 11. Germline V CDR1 and CDR2: SGHVS, FQNEAQ. DNA of the CDR3: TGTGCCAGCAGCTTTAGACACAGGGGTCGGGGCACTGAAGCTTTCTTT. It is translated as CASSFRHRGRGTEAFF.

The chain employs TRBV5-5 and TRBJ2-7; the D is unclear. The CDR3 length is 13 residues. Trimming cost V 4 bases and J 3 bases, with 11 bases left between them. Germline V lookup: CDR1 SGHKS, CDR2 YYEKEE (reference sequence). CDR3 nucleotide sequence: TGTGCCAGCAGCGAGCTCCGGGTCTACGAGCAGTACTTC. Its protein is CASSELRVYEQYF.

The V call is TRBV29-1, the J call TRBJ1-4; TRBD1 might be the D (5 bases). The CDR3 loop spans 12 amino acids. The germline V and J ends were trimmed by 1 base and 8 bases, with 8 bases remaining between them. CDR1 SQVTM and CDR2 ANQGSEA come from the germline V gene. The CDR3 loop is CSVEVGQEKLFF. CDR3 DNA: TGCAGCGTTGAAGTGGGGCAGGAAAAACTGTTTTTT.

This chain uses TRBV2 with TRBJ2-7; D may be TRBD1 (5 bases). Per the germline V gene, CDR1 is SNHLY and CDR2 is FYNNEI. The CDR3 sequence is 13 residues long. The ends were cut back, 7 bases at V and 5 bases at J, with 15 bases in the middle. DNA of the CDR3: TGTGCCAGCACCATTGAATCAGGGAACGAGCAGTACTTC. It is translated as CASTIESGNEQYF. The full variable domain, its missing parts supplied by reference TRBV2 and TRBJ2-7, is EPEVTQTPSHQVTQMGQEVILRCVPISNHLYFYWYRQILGQKVEFLVSFYNNEISEKSEIFDDQFSVERPDGSNFTLKIRSTKLEDSAMYFCASTIESGNEQYFGPGTRLTVT.

V usage is TRBV2 and J usage is TRBJ2-7; 10 bases agree with TRBD1. J lost 4 bases, V lost 5 bases, and 5 bases had no gene match. CDR3 length: 14 residues. Germline V gene data show CDR1 as SNHLY and CDR2 as FYNNEI. CDR3 residues: CASSLGDRGYEQYF. CDR3 coding DNA: TGTGCCAGCAGTCTTGGGGACAGGGGATACGAGCAGTACTTC.

The chain carries TRBV5-1 and TRBJ2-7; weak D call: TRBD2 (6 bases). The CDR3 is 14 residues long. V was clipped by 1 base and J by 1 base, with 9 bases between them. The germline gives CDR1 SGHRS, CDR2 YFSETQ. CDR3 bases: TGCGCCAGCAGCTTGCAGGGACTTTCCTACGAGCAGTACTTC. Amino acid sequence: CASSLQGLSYEQYF.

Only a few counts were recorded for this clone. The gene calls are TRBV28 and TRBJ1-2; 11 bases match TRBD1. With V trimmed by 6 bases and J by 5 bases, 11 bases remained unmatched. The CDR3 extends over 16 amino acids. Per germline, CDR1 MDHEN and CDR2 SYDVKM. In nucleotides, the CDR3 is TGTGCCAGCAGCTGGGACAGGGGGTCTGTTGGGTATGGCTACACCTTC. Protein product: CASSWDRGSVGYGYTF.

The V gene is TRBV7-3, the J gene TRBJ2-2, with D perhaps matching TRBD1 (5 bases). V was shortened by 5 bases and J by 7 bases, with 17 bases between the two germline ends. Germline CDR1 is SGHTA and CDR2 is FQGTGA. CDR3 length: 15 residues. CDR3 region: CASSPTERSSGELFF. The CDR3 DNA reads TGTGCCAGCAGCCCGACAGAGAGATCGAGCGGGGAGCTGTTTTTT.

The chain joins TRBV7-9 to TRBJ2-1, with a weak D call TRBD1 (6 bases). This CDR3 is built from 16 residues. Germline assignment: CDR1 SEHNR and CDR2 FQNEAQ (reference sequence). Trimming shortened V by 6 bases and J by 4 bases, and 19 bases separated the two germline ends. The CDR3 sequence: CASSSQGSRLYNEQFF. The CDR3, as DNA: TGTGCCAGCAGTTCTCAGGGGTCCCGATTATACAATGAGCAGTTCTTC.

The chain uses TRBV5-1 and TRBJ2-7, with D possibly matching TRBD1 (5 bases). Per the germline V gene, CDR1 is SGHRS and CDR2 is YFSETQ. The CDR3 runs 14 residues. Trimming took 3 bases from V and 2 from J, leaving 12 bases between them. The CDR3 DNA sequence: TGCGCCAGCAGCTCAACAGGTCTCCCCTACGAGCAGTACTTC. Amino acid sequence: CASSSTGLPYEQYF.

V usage is TRBV14 and J usage is TRBJ2-3, with D uncertain. The CDR3 is 11 residues long. Between the trimmed V and J ends, which lost 3 bases and 8 bases, there was a span of 6 bases. Germline loops: CDR1 SGHDN, CDR2 FVKESK. CDR3 in DNA: TGTGCCAGCAGCCATGGAAGTACGCAGTATTTT. Translating it yields CASSHGSTQYF. Full variable domain (rest looked up from reference TRBV14 and TRBJ2-3): EAGVTQFPSHSVIEKGQTVTLRCDPISGHDNLYWYRRVMGKEIKFLLHFVKESKQDESGMPNNRFLAERTGGTYSTLKVQPAELEDSGVYFCASSHGSTQYFGPGTRLTVL.

The chain combines TRBV18 with TRBJ2-2; TRBD2 aligns across 8 bases. The CDR3 runs to 18 residues. Trimming at V came to 3 bases and at J to 7 bases, leaving 16 bases not matched to a gene. Per germline, CDR1 KGHSH and CDR2 LQKENI. CDR3 protein: CASSPFTSGNVPGGELFF. CDR3 DNA sequence: TGTGCCAGCTCACCCTTCACTAGCGGTAACGTCCCCGGCGGGGAGCTGTTTTTT.

The chain has TRBV6-6 and TRBJ2-7; no clear D gene. The V and J ends lost 6 bases and 2 bases respectively, with 8 bases between them. The CDR3 extends over 12 amino acids. Germline V gives CDR1 MNHNY, CDR2 SVGAGI (reference sequence). The CDR3 DNA sequence: TGTGCCAGCAGCTCCCGGACCTACGAGCAGTACTTC. Encoded protein: CASSSRTYEQYF.

The chain recombines TRBV4-1 with TRBJ2-1; D may be TRBD2 (6 bases). In germline, CDR1 is MGHRA, CDR2 YSYEKL. V was cut by 0 bases and J by 4 bases, with 10 bases left in between. This CDR3 region has 15 residues. CDR3 protein: CASSQDLARYNEQFF. For the CDR3, the DNA is TGCGCCAGCAGCCAAGACCTAGCGCGTTACAATGAGCAGTTCTTC.

This sequence joins TRBV7-3 and TRBJ1-4; D unclear. CDR1 is SGHTA and CDR2 is FQGTGA in the germline V gene. Trimming pared 2 bases from V and 8 bases from J, leaving 9 bases between. The CDR3 has 13 residues. Written as DNA, the CDR3 is TGTGCCAGCAGCTTACGGGGTGGGGAAAAACTGTTTTTT. It is translated as CASSLRGGEKLFF.